This entry features one T cell receptor (beta chain) sequence. TCRdb's copy holds only in-frame clones and misses some; the assay was immunoSEQ multiplex PCR. The repertoire holds over 250,000 clones, around four fifths seen once, with roughly a tenth in the top ten. The sample comes from a study of blood T cell repertoires in COVID-19. The CDR3 has 15 amino acids. With 4 bases clipped from V and 1 base from J, the junction kept 3 bases outside the gene matches. Germline V gives CDR1 MDHEN, CDR2 SYDVKM. The sequencing input was peripheral blood. The source is a woman between 45 and 65 years old who had recovered from COVID-19. The chain joins TRBV28 to TRBJ2-5; 10 bases fit TRBD2. The CDR3: CASSWLAGAQETQYF. As DNA, the CDR3 is TGTGCCAGCAGTTGGCTAGCGGGGGCCCAAGAGACCCAGTACTTC.